Listed below are T cell receptor beta chains from one sample, sequenced in a study of T cell repertoires in cytomegalovirus infection. A single record per CDR3 protein comes from TCRdb applying MiXCR to the reads. The sample has 700,000 to 950,000 distinct CDR3 sequences, 30% to 35% seen once; the top ten hold 9.5% to 15%. Their cognate antigens are unknown. The source was cultured CD8+ T cells from PBMCs, collected from culture after CMV antigen stimulation. The receptors shown here come from a human donor in good health (CMV status not recorded). Some clones in this sample may be carry-over from other donors' samples. The CDR3 runs from the conserved cysteine through the conserved F or W. Each record gives: V gene, D gene, clone size, J gene, CDR3 protein, CDR3 DNA. The D gene is left open where the match is weak. The size field is filled for only some rows; it gives once, few, many or a size class.

>TRBV12-3/TRBV12-4|TRBD1|-|TRBJ1-2
CASLWVGDRNYGYTF
TGTGCCAGCCTTTGGGTGGGGGACAGAAACTATGGCTACACCTTC
>TRBV12-3/TRBV12-4|-|-|TRBJ2-3
CASKPGHTDTQYF
TGTGCCTCCAAGCCGGGGCACACAGATACGCAGTATTTT
>TRBV12-3/TRBV12-4|TRBD1|-|TRBJ2-3
CASNPPTGKSTDTQYF
TGTGCCAGCAACCCGCCGACAGGGAAAAGCACAGATACGCAGTATTTT
>TRBV12-3/TRBV12-4|TRBD2|few|TRBJ2-1
CASSDLAGGLPDEQFF
TGTGCCAGCAGTGACCTAGCGGGGGGGCTGCCCGATGAGCAGTTCTTC
>TRBV20-1|-|few|TRBJ1-5
CSARGLREGNQPQHF
TGCAGTGCTAGAGGCCTAAGGGAGGGCAATCAGCCCCAGCATTTT
>TRBV5-5|-|-|TRBJ2-5
CASSGPRAKRETQYF
TGTGCCAGCAGCGGACCCCGCGCCAAGAGAGAGACCCAGTACTTC
>TRBV7-2|-|many|TRBJ1-4
CASSLESPNEKLFF
TGTGCCAGCAGCTTAGAATCCCCGAATGAAAAACTGTTTTTT
>TRBV28|TRBD1|few|TRBJ2-5
CASSFPSTGDVSQETQYF
TGTGCCAGCAGTTTCCCATCGACAGGGGACGTGAGCCAAGAGACCCAGTACTTC
>TRBV7-9|-|-|TRBJ2-3
CASSHGDLSTDTQYF
TGTGCCAGCAGTCATGGGGACTTATCCACAGATACGCAGTATTTT
>TRBV6-2/TRBV6-3|TRBD1|-|TRBJ2-6
CASMTGGGGSGANVLTF
TGTGCCAGTATGACAGGGGGCGGAGGGTCTGGGGCCAACGTCCTGACTTTT
>TRBV4-1|-|-|TRBJ1-1
CASSQVTIGVEAFF
TGCGCCAGCAGCCAAGTAACCATAGGGGTTGAAGCTTTCTTT
>TRBV7-6|TRBD2|-|TRBJ2-1
CTSSLGWGERGEYNEQFF
TGTACCAGCAGCTTAGGGTGGGGTGAGCGGGGGGAGTACAATGAGCAGTTCTTC
>TRBV6-5|TRBD1|few|TRBJ2-1
CASSSRDRLWEQFF
TGTGCCAGCAGTTCCCGGGACAGATTATGGGAGCAGTTCTTC
>TRBV25-1|-|-|TRBJ1-1
CASSDAMEGGTEAFF
TGTGCCAGCAGTGACGCCATGGAGGGAGGCACTGAAGCTTTCTTT
>TRBV15|TRBD2|-|TRBJ2-3
CATSSGGVGLLHRSTQYF
TGTGCCACCAGCAGTGGGGGGGTGGGACTTTTACACAGATCGACGCAGTATTTT
>TRBV7-2|TRBD2|-|TRBJ2-1
CASSLSGGHSYNEQFF
TGTGCCAGCAGCCTCAGCGGGGGGCACTCCTACAATGAGCAGTTCTTC
>TRBV29-1|-|few|TRBJ2-1
CSVEDYGGNDEQFF
TGCAGCGTTGAAGATTATGGGGGAAATGATGAGCAGTTCTTC
>TRBV9|-|many|TRBJ2-2
CASSPGWGANTGELFF
TGTGCCAGCAGCCCCGGCTGGGGGGCAAACACCGGGGAGCTGTTTTTT
>TRBV6-6|TRBD1|-|TRBJ2-3
CASSYSTGSTDTQYF
TGTGCCAGCAGTTACTCGACAGGGAGCACAGATACGCAGTATTTT
>TRBV7-9|-|many|TRBJ1-6
CASSSRQVPYSPLHF
TGTGCCAGCAGCTCCCGACAGGTCCCGTACTCACCCCTCCACTTT
>TRBV20-1|-|many|TRBJ1-5
CSARRRAGGNQPQHF
TGCAGTGCTAGACGGAGGGCCGGAGGCAATCAGCCCCAGCATTTT
>TRBV25-1|TRBD1|once|TRBJ2-3
CASSDREGGDQPQYF
TGTGCCAGCAGTGATAGGGAAGGGGGCGATCAGCCCCAGTATTTT
>TRBV12-3/TRBV12-4|-|-|TRBJ1-5
CASRSARWGSNQPQHF
TGTGCCAGCAGGTCGGCCAGGTGGGGAAGCAATCAGCCCCAGCATTTT
>TRBV6-1|-|many|TRBJ1-2
CASRRRDKTYGYTF
TGTGCCAGCAGGAGGAGGGACAAAACCTATGGCTACACCTTC
>TRBV5-4|-|-|TRBJ1-2
CASSPTRTVYGYTF
TGTGCCAGCAGTCCTACACGGACAGTCTATGGCTACACCTTC
>TRBV6-6|TRBD1|-|TRBJ2-5
CASSYPIRQGVETQYF
TGTGCCAGCAGTTACCCGATACGACAGGGGGTGGAGACCCAGTACTTC
>TRBV18|-|-|TRBJ2-5
CASSPKYSEQGRETQYF
TGTGCCAGCTCACCAAAATACTCGGAACAGGGAAGAGAGACCCAGTACTTC
>TRBV5-1|-|-|TRBJ1-1
CASSLLRDLRRAFF
TGCGCCAGCAGCTTGTTGAGGGATCTTCGTCGGGCTTTCTTT
>TRBV5-6|-|-|TRBJ1-1
CASSSGGSYTEAFF
TGTGCCAGCAGCTCCGGGGGGTCCTACACTGAAGCTTTCTTT
>TRBV27|-|-|TRBJ2-5
CASSLVRRGQTQYF
TGTGCCAGCAGTTTAGTTAGACGTGGACAGACCCAGTACTTC
>TRBV7-2|TRBD2|many|TRBJ2-3
CASSFSGGPKDTQYF
TGTGCCAGCAGCTTTAGCGGGGGGCCTAAGGATACGCAGTATTTT
>TRBV7-6|TRBD1|-|TRBJ1-5
CASSLSGGPTNQPQHF
TGTGCCAGCAGCTTATCAGGGGGCCCTACTAATCAGCCCCAGCATTTT
>TRBV15|-|few|TRBJ2-1
CATSSVDSHGQFF
TGTGCCACCAGCAGCGTGGACTCCCACGGGCAGTTCTTC
>TRBV6-2/TRBV6-3|-|-|TRBJ1-6
CASSYVGDSHSPLHF
TGTGCCAGCAGTTACGTTGGGGATTCCCATTCACCCCTCCACTTT
>TRBV5-6|-|few|TRBJ1-2
CASSLEGSEIYGYTF
TGTGCCAGCAGCTTGGAGGGTTCCGAGATTTATGGCTACACCTTC
>TRBV4-2|-|-|TRBJ1-4
CASSQDGGLGGEKLFF
TGTGCCAGCAGCCAAGATGGGGGCCTCGGGGGTGAAAAACTGTTTTTT
>TRBV6-5|TRBD2|-|TRBJ2-1
CASSLNPGLAAYNEQFF
TGTGCCAGCAGTTTAAACCCGGGACTAGCGGCTTACAATGAGCAGTTCTTC
>TRBV15|TRBD1|once|TRBJ2-3
CATSTGTGDYTDTQYF
TGTGCCACCAGCACGGGGACAGGGGATTACACAGATACGCAGTATTTT
>TRBV27|TRBD1|-|TRBJ1-2
CASSQGGGNYGYTF
TGTGCCAGCAGCCAGGGGGGCGGAAACTATGGCTACACCTTC
>TRBV18|TRBD1|few|TRBJ2-3
CASSHRGRRDTQYF
TGTGCCAGCTCCCACAGGGGGCGGAGAGATACGCAGTATTTT
>TRBV27|-|-|TRBJ1-5
CASSLVAGGVNQSQHF
TGTGCCAGCAGTTTAGTGGCAGGAGGGGTGAATCAGTCCCAGCATTTT
>TRBV7-9|TRBD1|few|TRBJ2-3
CASRTDRATQYF
TGTGCCAGCAGAACTGACAGGGCTACGCAGTATTTT
>TRBV7-8|TRBD1|many|TRBJ2-1
CASSWGQGKVYNEQFF
TGTGCCAGCAGCTGGGGACAGGGGAAGGTCTACAATGAGCAGTTCTTC
>TRBV19|TRBD1|-|TRBJ2-5
CASSTPTGGTQETQYF
TGTGCCAGTAGTACACCGACAGGGGGTACCCAAGAGACCCAGTACTTC
>TRBV12-3/TRBV12-4|-|-|TRBJ2-7
CASSSIWTEAYEQYF
TGTGCCAGCAGTTCTATATGGACGGAGGCCTACGAGCAGTACTTC
>TRBV20-1|TRBD1|few|TRBJ2-5
CSAGPVRDRGVRETQYF
TGCAGTGCTGGCCCCGTCCGGGACAGGGGAGTGAGGGAGACCCAGTACTTC
>TRBV6-2/TRBV6-3|-|-|TRBJ1-1
CASSGVGTKAFF
TGTGCCAGCAGTGGAGTAGGTACTAAAGCTTTCTTT
>TRBV19|-|-|TRBJ2-1
CASSIKEYEQFF
TGTGCCAGTAGTATAAAGGAATATGAGCAGTTCTTC
>TRBV27|-|-|TRBJ2-7
CASSLSESYEQYF
TGTGCCAGCAGCTTATCCGAGTCCTACGAGCAGTACTTC
>TRBV6-5|-|few|TRBJ1-2
CASSYTDSLNYGYTF
TGTGCCAGCAGTTACACCGACAGCCTTAACTATGGCTACACCTTC
>TRBV28|-|few|TRBJ1-1
CASSLPGGGLSTEAFF
TGTGCCAGCAGTTTACCCGGGGGGGGGCTGAGCACTGAAGCTTTCTTT
>TRBV6-4|-|-|TRBJ2-2
CASSLTQSTGELFF
TGTGCCAGCAGTTTAACCCAATCCACCGGGGAGCTGTTTTTT
>TRBV7-2|TRBD2|many|TRBJ2-5
CASITGLAGGETQYF
TGTGCCAGCATCACCGGACTAGCGGGGGGAGAGACCCAGTACTTC
>TRBV6-2/TRBV6-3|-|few|TRBJ1-1
CASSYSKGLHTEAFF
TGTGCCAGCAGTTACTCGAAGGGTTTACACACTGAAGCTTTCTTT